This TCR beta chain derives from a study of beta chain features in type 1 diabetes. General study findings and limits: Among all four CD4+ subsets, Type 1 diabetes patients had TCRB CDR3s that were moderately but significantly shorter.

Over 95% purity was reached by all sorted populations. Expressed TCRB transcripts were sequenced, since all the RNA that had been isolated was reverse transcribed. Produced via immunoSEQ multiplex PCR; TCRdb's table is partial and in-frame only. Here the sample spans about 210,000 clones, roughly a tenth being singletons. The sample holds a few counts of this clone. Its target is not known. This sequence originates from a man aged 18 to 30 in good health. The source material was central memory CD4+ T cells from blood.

The CDR3 nucleotides are TGCAGCGCTACAGGGGATGGACAGACCCAGTACTTC. It codes for CSATGDGQTQYF. This chain connects TRBV29-1 to TRBJ2-5, with 7 bases aligning to TRBD1. Germline V gives CDR1 SQVTM, CDR2 ANQGSEA. Unmatched junction bases numbered 8, after V lost 7 bases and J lost 6 bases. The CDR3 extends over 12 amino acids.